This T cell receptor beta chain was observed in a study of CXCR3-negative and CXCR3-positive naive CD8 T cells. Overall study results and limits: Whereas memory cells differed, naive CXCR3-negative and CXCR3-positive cells shared similar TRBV-TRBJ usage.

With regard to this clonotype: What it recognizes is unknown.

The V gene's germline CDR1 is SQVTM and CDR2 ANQGSEA. CDR3 length equals 17 residues. The study made its TRB cDNA libraries by 5' RACE, adding UMI labels. Reanalyzing the 5' RACE reads, TCRdb keeps one entry per CDR3 protein, without DNA. The repertoire shows some 130,000 distinct CDR3 sequences; the top ten hold approximately 0.29%. Sequencing input: naive CXCR3- CD8+ T cells from blood. Subset specified: CD45RO-CCR7+CD27+CD95- naive CD8+ T cells lacking CXCR3 (TNR3-). The rearrangement links TRBV29-1 to TRBJ2-1; TCRdb names TRBD2, which stays unverified in the absence of DNA. This clonotype was obtained from a human donor in good health. Some clones in this sample may be carry-over from other donors' samples. The CDR3 reads CSETAGLAGEPYNEQFF.